These 24 T cell receptor beta chains share one sample of origin, sequenced in a study of identical twins. TCRdb reprocessed the 5' RACE reads with MiXCR, giving one entry per CDR3 protein. The sample has 1.5 million to 2 million distinct CDR3 sequences; around 29% are singletons. Input material: cord blood. The receptors originated from a newborn girl in good health.

This clonotype was detected only a few times. The chain combines TRBV20-1 with TRBJ1-5, with D perhaps TRBD1 (5 bases). CDR3 length: 14 amino acids. CDR1 and CDR2 from the germline V gene are DFQATT and SNEGSKA (reference sequence). Trimming took 6 bases from V and 1 from J, leaving 13 bases between them. CDR3 residues: CSAKRGGSNQPQHF. The DNA for the CDR3 is TGCAGTGCCAAAAGGGGAGGCAGCAATCAGCCCCAGCATTTT.

The rearrangement links TRBV7-9 to TRBJ2-1; D possibly uses TRBD1 or TRBD2 (5 bases each). The CDR3 is 13 residues long. The germline CDR1 and CDR2 sequences are SEHNR and FQNEAQ (reference sequence). V lost 5 bases and J lost 9, with 14 bases in between. CDR3 bases: TGTGCCAGCAGCGCGACGACGAGGGGTGAGCAGTTCTTC. This translates into CASSATTRGEQFF.

Comments on this clonotype: A read error may be the cause here, since a much bigger clone is one base away. The chain recombines TRBV3-1 with TRBJ2-7; 9 positions match TRBD2. The CDR3 has 16 residues. The V and J ends lost 1 base and 7 bases, in that order; junction bases with no gene match: 11. Germline V CDR1 and CDR2: LGHDT, YNNKEL (reference sequence). CDR3 sequence: CASSQVRTSVLNEQYF. The CDR3 DNA sequence: TGTGCCAGCAGCCAAGTCCGGACTAGCGTGCTGAATGAGCAGTACTTC.

The rearrangement uses TRBV24-1 and TRBJ2-1; 7 positions match TRBD1. V shed 4 bases, J shed 7 bases, and the junction held 9 bases outside the gene matches. The germline V gene has CDR1 KGHDR and CDR2 SFDVKD. The CDR3 is 15 residues long. For the CDR3, the DNA is TGTGCCACCAGTGAACTGACAGGGACCAGGAATGAGCAGTTCTTC. Translating it yields CATSELTGTRNEQFF.

This sequence joins TRBV4-1 and TRBJ2-5; D unclear. The DNA end favors TRBJ2-7, so the J call may be wrong. Germline assignment: CDR1 MGHRA and CDR2 YSYEKL. The CDR3 totals 16 residues. DNA for the CDR3: TGCGCCAGCAGCCAGATAAGGAGTGGGATGTTTTACGAGCAGTACTTC. This gives the protein CASSQIRSGMFYEQYF.

A word on this clonotype: At one end the junction does not follow the germline gene, possibly because of a read error. This rearrangement joins TRBV12-3 or TRBV12-4 to TRBJ2-4, with 8 nucleotides matching TRBD2. The CDR3 is 15 residues long. The CDR3 nucleotides are TGTACCAGCAGTTTAGGCTTAGCCGGGGGGGACATTCAGTACTTC. Translated: CTSSLGLAGGDIQYF.

The chain joins TRBV6-6 to TRBJ2-1; 11 bases line up with TRBD1. Trimming removed 2 bases from V and 2 bases from J; junction bases left unmatched: 5. Germline assignment: CDR1 MNHNY and CDR2 SVGAGI (reference sequence). This CDR3 has 17 amino acids. Written as DNA, the CDR3 is TGTGCCAGCAGTTACGGACAGGGGGCGCCGACCTACAATGAGCAGTTCTTC. Protein: CASSYGQGAPTYNEQFF.

V gene TRBV7-2 combines with J gene TRBJ2-7; the D is unclear. Germline V gene lookup returns CDR1 SGHTA and CDR2 FQGNSA. V lost 2 bases to trimming and J lost 0 bases, with 8 bases between them. The CDR3 consists of 14 residues. The DNA of the CDR3 is TGTGCCAGCAGCTTACAGAGCAGCTCCTACGAGCAGTACTTC. Encoded protein: CASSLQSSSYEQYF.

Worth noting for this clonotype: One end of the junction varies from germline; a read error may be responsible. CDR3 sequence: CANSQGRLAGGDTDTQYF. As DNA, the CDR3 is TGTGCCAACAGCCAAGGTAGACTAGCGGGAGGGGACACAGATACGCAGTATTTT. The rearrangement joins TRBV3-1 to TRBJ2-3; 14 bases agree with TRBD2. The CDR3 totals 18 residues. The germline CDR1 and CDR2 sequences are LGHDT and YNNKEL (reference sequence).

The chain uses TRBV7-9 and TRBJ2-7; D is undetermined. Germline CDR1 is SEHNR and CDR2 is FQNEAQ (reference sequence). The ends were cut back, 5 bases at V and 0 bases at J, with 11 bases in the middle. The CDR3 is made up of 14 amino acids. The CDR3 nucleotides read TGTGCCAGCAGCCCACAGTTTCTCTCCTACGAGCAGTACTTC. The encoded protein is CASSPQFLSYEQYF.

This sequence joins TRBV25-1 and TRBJ2-1; D might be TRBD2 (6 bases). This CDR3 is 14 amino acids long. Trimming removed 5 bases at V and 5 bases at J, with 13 bases between. Germline V gene lookup returns CDR1 MGHDK and CDR2 SYGVNS. The CDR3, as DNA: TGTGCCAGCAGTAATCCCGGGGGAAACAATGAGCAGTTCTTC. Its translation: CASSNPGGNNEQFF.

This sequence joins TRBV20-1 and TRBJ2-5; no clear D gene. The J call may be in error: the DNA end matches TRBJ2-7 better. The CDR3 is 11 amino acids. CDR1 and CDR2 from the germline V gene are DFQATT and SNEGSKA (reference sequence). The DNA of the CDR3 is TGCAGTGCTTCGGAGTATTACGAGCAGTACTTC. It yields the protein CSASEYYEQYF.

The rearrangement joins TRBV2 to TRBJ1-2; D not resolved. The CDR3 covers 13 residues. Trimming took off 7 bases at V and 5 bases at J, with 14 bases between the two ends. Germline V gene lookup returns CDR1 SNHLY and CDR2 FYNNEI. CDR3 bases: TGTGCCAGCACCGCCGGGCCTCAGTATGGCTACACCTTC. Residues: CASTAGPQYGYTF. The full variable domain, in which reference TRBV2 and TRBJ1-2 provide the parts outside the CDR3, is EPEVTQTPSHQVTQMGQEVILRCVPISNHLYFYWYRQILGQKVEFLVSFYNNEISEKSEIFDDQFSVERPDGSNFTLKIRSTKLEDSAMYFCASTAGPQYGYTFGSGTRLTVV.

V is TRBV5-1 and J is TRBJ2-2; D is unresolved. V gave up 0 bases and J gave up 1 base, with 13 bases separating them. Germline-derived CDR1 and CDR2 are SGHRS and YFSETQ. CDR3 length: 17 residues. In DNA, the CDR3 is TGCGCCAGCAGCTTGGCCAGTGCGGCCCTGAACACCGGGGAGCTGTTTTTT. It translates to CASSLASAALNTGELFF.

The CDR3 region is CSARPGYNEQYF. CDR3 in DNA: TGCAGTGCTAGACCAGGCTACAATGAGCAGTACTTC. The chain carries TRBV20-1 and TRBJ2-7, with no clear D. The CDR3 loop spans 12 amino acids. Trimming shortened V by 2 bases and J by 7 bases, and 12 bases separated the two germline ends. CDR1 and CDR2 (germline): DFQATT, SNEGSKA (reference sequence).

This rearrangement joins TRBV20-1 to TRBJ2-1; 12 bases match TRBD2. Per germline, CDR1 DFQATT and CDR2 SNEGSKA (reference sequence). This CDR3 is built from 15 residues. V shed 6 bases, J shed 8 bases, and the junction held 11 bases outside the gene matches. The CDR3 DNA reads TGCAGTGCAATCCCCCCGGGACTAGCGGGTCATGAGCAGTTCTTC. Its translation is CSAIPPGLAGHEQFF.

As DNA, the CDR3 is TGTGCCAGCAGCCAATACCGAACTAGCGGACCCCCCCCACTGTTCTTC. Protein sequence: CASSQYRTSGPPPLFF. The chain couples TRBV14 to TRBJ2-1; 8 nucleotides line up with TRBD2. This CDR3 is 16 amino acids long. The germline V gene encodes CDR1 SGHDN and CDR2 FVKESK. V lost 2 bases to trimming and J lost 15 bases; unmatched junction nucleotides: 18.

The rearrangement links TRBV6-2 or TRBV6-3 to TRBJ2-3; possibly TRBD1 or TRBD2 for D (5 bases each). Trimming removed 1 base at V and 2 bases at J, with 7 bases between. The germline CDR1 and CDR2 sequences are MNHEY and SVGEGT. The CDR3 spans 14 residues. This CDR3 reads CASSYWGFTDTQYF. Here the CDR3 DNA reads TGTGCCAGCAGTTACTGGGGGTTCACAGATACGCAGTATTTT.

The V and J genes are TRBV20-1 and TRBJ1-5; tentative D call: TRBD1 (6 bases). V lost 5 bases, J lost 7 bases, and 12 bases lay in between. Germline V gene sequence: CDR1 DFQATT, CDR2 SNEGSKA (reference sequence). CDR3 length: 12 residues. The CDR3 DNA follows: TGCAGTGCTTTCAGGGGAACCCAGCCCCAGCATTTT. This translates into CSAFRGTQPQHF.

A word on this clonotype: The junction differs from germline at one of its ends, possibly a read error. The chain uses TRBV24-1 and TRBJ1-2, with 7 bases matching TRBD1. Per the germline V gene, CDR1 is KGHDR and CDR2 is SFDVKD. The CDR3 has 13 residues. The CDR3 loop is CATGDIQGSGYTF. In nucleotides, the CDR3 is TGTGCCACCGGTGATATACAGGGGAGCGGCTACACCTTC.

The chain carries TRBV5-1 and TRBJ1-3; no clear D. Trimming took off 0 bases at V and 3 bases at J, with 16 bases between the two ends. The CDR3 runs 17 residues. Germline V gives CDR1 SGHRS, CDR2 YFSETQ. CDR3: CASSLAGAAVLGNTIYF. CDR3 sequence (DNA): TGCGCCAGCAGCTTGGCCGGCGCCGCGGTCCTTGGAAACACCATATATTTT.

This clonotype was observed a handful of times. The chain carries TRBV3-1 and TRBJ2-5; 12 bases are a match to TRBD2. CDR1 and CDR2 (germline): LGHDT, YNNKEL (reference sequence). This CDR3 spans 15 amino acids. Unmatched junction bases numbered 7, after V lost 3 bases and J lost 8 bases. CDR3 nucleotides: TGTGCCAGCAGCCAGGAGAGACTAGCGGGAGATACCCAGTACTTC. As protein: CASSQERLAGDTQYF.

This clonotype turned up a few times. The genes are TRBV20-1 and TRBJ1-4; D remains ambiguous. This CDR3 contains 12 residues. In germline, CDR1 is DFQATT, CDR2 SNEGSKA (reference sequence). V lost 2 bases and J 5 bases, leaving 6 bases between the germline ends. The CDR3 region has the DNA TGCAGTGCTAGAACAGCCAATGAAAAACTGTTTTTT. This translates into CSARTANEKLFF.

Only a few counts were recorded for this clonotype. The genes are TRBV5-1 and TRBJ2-4; 11 nucleotides line up with TRBD1. The J call may be incorrect, as the DNA end agrees better with TRBJ2-7. The CDR3 totals 15 residues. In germline, CDR1 is SGHRS, CDR2 YFSETQ. The chain's CDR3 is CASRPYGTGGYEQYF. The CDR3, as DNA: TGCGCCAGCAGGCCTTACGGGACAGGGGGCTACGAGCAGTACTTC.